These T cell receptor beta chains were read from a single sample in a study of blood T cell repertoires in COVID-19. Produced via immunoSEQ multiplex PCR; TCRdb's table is partial and in-frame only. Here the sample spans roughly 80,000 clones, more than 80% being singletons. Sequencing input: peripheral blood. The receptors derive from a woman older than 75 with acute or convalescent COVID-19. Both conserved end residues are part of each CDR3. D genes are given only for firm matches. Only some rows state a clone size, as once, few, many or a class for expanded clones.

cdr3_nt cdr3_aa d_call v_call clone_size j_call
TGTGCCAGCAGCTTAGAATGGGGCGGAAACATTCAGTACTTC CASSLEWGGNIQYF - TRBV7-2 once TRBJ2-4
TGTGCCAGTAGTAACAGGGAACGTGGCTACACCTTC CASSNRERGYTF - TRBV19 - TRBJ1-2
TGCGCCAGCAGCTTGACACCGGGACAGAAGAACACTGAAGCTTTCTTT CASSLTPGQKNTEAFF TRBD1 TRBV5-1 - TRBJ1-1
TGTGCCAGCAGCTTTGGGGGACTAGCGGTCGAGACCCAGTACTTC CASSFGGLAVETQYF TRBD2 TRBV7-9 - TRBJ2-5
TGCGCCAGCAGCTTGTTTGGGCAGTCTTACAATGAGCAGTTCTTC CASSLFGQSYNEQFF - TRBV5-1 - TRBJ2-1
TGTGCCAGCAGCGCCGGACTAGCGGGAGGGGCTGGGGCCAACGTCCTGACTTTC CASSAGLAGGAGANVLTF TRBD2 TRBV9 - TRBJ2-6
TGTGCCAGCAGCCCAGCCTCCGGGAGGGGGTACCAAGAGACCCAGTACTTC CASSPASGRGYQETQYF TRBD2 TRBV11-3 - TRBJ2-5
TGCGCCAGCAGCGTTAAGGGGGACACAGCCTACGAGCAGTACTTC CASSVKGDTAYEQYF - TRBV5-1 - TRBJ2-7
TGTGCCAGCAGTGATATGGTCGGCGGGAGCAGTGAGCAGTTCTTC CASSDMVGGSSEQFF TRBD2 TRBV25-1 - TRBJ2-1
TGTGCCAGCAGCTTGAGAGCTGGAAACACCATATATTTT CASSLRAGNTIYF - TRBV7-8 - TRBJ1-3
TGCGCCAGCAGCTTGGTGTCGACAGCCTACGAGCAGTACTTC CASSLVSTAYEQYF - TRBV5-1 - TRBJ2-7
TGTGCCAGCAGCCAAGTGGGGCCCATGGAAAAACTGTTTTTT CASSQVGPMEKLFF - TRBV4-2 once TRBJ1-4
TGTGCCAGCAGCTTAGTCAGGGGGGGCTACACCTTC CASSLVRGGYTF TRBD1 TRBV7-2 - TRBJ1-2
TGTGCCAGCAGCTCAACTCGGCTAGCGGGTGGCTCCTACAATGAGCAGTTCTTC CASSSTRLAGGSYNEQFF TRBD2 TRBV11-3 - TRBJ2-1
TGTGCCAGCAGCTTAGCTGGGACTAGCCCCACCTACGAGCAGTACTTC CASSLAGTSPTYEQYF TRBD2 TRBV7-2 once TRBJ2-7
TGTGCCAGCAGGACTAGCGGGTCACACAATGAGCAGTTCTTC CASRTSGSHNEQFF TRBD2 TRBV7-2 - TRBJ2-1
TGTGCCAGCAGTTCGGGACAGGTCCTCTACGAGCAGTACTTC CASSSGQVLYEQYF TRBD1 TRBV6-6 once TRBJ2-7